This T cell receptor beta chain originates from a study of fetal regulatory T cell absence and autoimmunity. CDR3 length: 14 amino acids. Per germline, CDR1 LGHNT and CDR2 FRNRAP. Trimming stripped 1 base from V and 1 base from J, with 8 bases between. This table comes from immunoSEQ multiplex PCR, and its TCRdb copy is limited to in-frame clones, with some not included. The sample lists 95,000 to 100,000 clones, roughly 70% occurring once. This clone showed up just a few times. The antigen remains unidentified. Whole-study results and caveats: Compared with cord blood, pancreas showed oligoclonal TCR enrichment, some clones over 95-fold.

This chain joins TRBV12-5 and TRBJ2-7, with D tentatively TRBD2 (6 bases). The sample consisted of pancreas tissue. This clonotype originated in a male donor with IPEX syndrome. The CDR3 DNA reads TGTGCTAGTGGTTTGGGGGACTCTTCCTACGAGCAGTACTTC. Translating gives CASGLGDSSYEQYF. The variable domain in full, completed from reference TRBV12-5 and TRBJ2-7, reads DARVTQTPRHKVTEMGQEVTMRCQPILGHNTVFWYRQTMMQGLELLAYFRNRAPLDDSGMPKDRFSAEMPDATLATLKIQPSEPRDSAVYFCASGLGDSSYEQYFGPGTRLTVT.